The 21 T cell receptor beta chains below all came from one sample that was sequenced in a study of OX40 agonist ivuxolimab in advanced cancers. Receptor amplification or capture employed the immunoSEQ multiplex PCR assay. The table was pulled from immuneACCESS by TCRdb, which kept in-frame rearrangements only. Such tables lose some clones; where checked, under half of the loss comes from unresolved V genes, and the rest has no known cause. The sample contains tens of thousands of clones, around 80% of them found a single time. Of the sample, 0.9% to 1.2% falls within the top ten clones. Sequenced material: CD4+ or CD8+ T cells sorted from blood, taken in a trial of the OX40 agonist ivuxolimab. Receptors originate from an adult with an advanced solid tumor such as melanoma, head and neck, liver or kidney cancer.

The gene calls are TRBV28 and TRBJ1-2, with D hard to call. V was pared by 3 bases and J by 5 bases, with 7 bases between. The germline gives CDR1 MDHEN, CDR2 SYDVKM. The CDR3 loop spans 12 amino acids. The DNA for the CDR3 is TGTGCCAGCAGTTTTACGGATTATGGCTACACCTTC. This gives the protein CASSFTDYGYTF.

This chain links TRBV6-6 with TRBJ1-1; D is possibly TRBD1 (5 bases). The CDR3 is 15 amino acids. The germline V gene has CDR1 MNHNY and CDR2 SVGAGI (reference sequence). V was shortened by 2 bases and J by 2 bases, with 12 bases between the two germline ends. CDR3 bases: TGTGCCAGCAGTTACGAGGGCAGGGACAACACTGAAGCTTTCTTT. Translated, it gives CASSYEGRDNTEAFF.

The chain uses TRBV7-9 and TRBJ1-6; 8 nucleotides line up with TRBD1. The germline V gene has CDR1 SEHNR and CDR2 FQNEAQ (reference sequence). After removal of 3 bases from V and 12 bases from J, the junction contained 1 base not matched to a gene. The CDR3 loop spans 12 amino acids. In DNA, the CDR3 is TGTGCCAGCAGCTTCGACAGGGGACCCCTCCACTTT. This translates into CASSFDRGPLHF.

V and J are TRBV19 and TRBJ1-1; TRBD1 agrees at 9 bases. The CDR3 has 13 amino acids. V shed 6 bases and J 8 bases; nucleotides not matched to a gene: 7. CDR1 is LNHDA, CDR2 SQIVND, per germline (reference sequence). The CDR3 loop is CASSRTGELEAFF. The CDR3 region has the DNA TGTGCCAGTAGCAGGACAGGGGAGTTAGAAGCTTTCTTT.

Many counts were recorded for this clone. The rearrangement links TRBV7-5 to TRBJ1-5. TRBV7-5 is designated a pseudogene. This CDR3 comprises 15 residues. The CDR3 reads CVRRRDREGYQPQHF. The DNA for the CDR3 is TGTGTCAGAAGACGCGACAGGGAGGGTTATCAGCCCCAGCATTTT.

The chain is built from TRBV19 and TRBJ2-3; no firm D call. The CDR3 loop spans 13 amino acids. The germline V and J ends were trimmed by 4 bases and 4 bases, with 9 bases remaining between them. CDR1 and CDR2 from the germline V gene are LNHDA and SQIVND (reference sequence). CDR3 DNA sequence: TGTGCCAGTAGTAACCAGGTAGCAGATACGCAGTATTTT. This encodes CASSNQVADTQYF.

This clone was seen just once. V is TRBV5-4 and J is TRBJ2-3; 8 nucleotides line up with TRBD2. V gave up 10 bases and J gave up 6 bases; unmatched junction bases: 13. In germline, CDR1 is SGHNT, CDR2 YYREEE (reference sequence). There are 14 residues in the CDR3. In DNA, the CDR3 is TGTGCCTGCCACGCCGGGACTAGATCTGATACGCAGTATTTT. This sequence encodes CACHAGTRSDTQYF.

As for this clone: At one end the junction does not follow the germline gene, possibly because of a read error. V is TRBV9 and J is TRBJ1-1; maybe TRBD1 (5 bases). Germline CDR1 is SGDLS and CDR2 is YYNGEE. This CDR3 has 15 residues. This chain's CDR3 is CASSVNLGGNSEAFF. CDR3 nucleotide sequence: TGTGCCAGCAGCGTAAATCTTGGGGGGAACTCTGAAGCTTTCTTT.

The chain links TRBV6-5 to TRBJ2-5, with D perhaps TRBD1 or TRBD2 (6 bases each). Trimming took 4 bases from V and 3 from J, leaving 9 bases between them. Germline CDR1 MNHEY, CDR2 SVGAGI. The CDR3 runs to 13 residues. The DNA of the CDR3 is TGTGCCAGCAGTTCTAGGGGGGAAGAGACCCAGTACTTC. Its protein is CASSSRGEETQYF.

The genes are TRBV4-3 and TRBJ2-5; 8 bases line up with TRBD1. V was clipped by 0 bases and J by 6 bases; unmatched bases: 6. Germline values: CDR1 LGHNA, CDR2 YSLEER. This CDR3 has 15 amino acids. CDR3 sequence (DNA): TGCGCCAGCAGCCAAGATACGCAGGGGGCGAAGACCCAGTACTTC. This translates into CASSQDTQGAKTQYF.

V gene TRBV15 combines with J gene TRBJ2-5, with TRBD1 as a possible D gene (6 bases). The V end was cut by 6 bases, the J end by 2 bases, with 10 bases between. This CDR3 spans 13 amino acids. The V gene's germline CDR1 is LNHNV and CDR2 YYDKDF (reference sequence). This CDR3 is CATRRTVQETQYF. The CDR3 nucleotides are TGTGCCACCAGGAGGACAGTACAAGAGACCCAGTACTTC.

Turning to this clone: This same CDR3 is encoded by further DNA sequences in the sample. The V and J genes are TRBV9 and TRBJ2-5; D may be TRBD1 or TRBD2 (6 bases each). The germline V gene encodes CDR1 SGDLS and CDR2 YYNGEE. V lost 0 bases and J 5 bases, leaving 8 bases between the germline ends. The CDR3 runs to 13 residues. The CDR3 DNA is TGTGCCAGCAGCGTAGGGGGGGCGGAGACCCAGTACTTC. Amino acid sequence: CASSVGGAETQYF.

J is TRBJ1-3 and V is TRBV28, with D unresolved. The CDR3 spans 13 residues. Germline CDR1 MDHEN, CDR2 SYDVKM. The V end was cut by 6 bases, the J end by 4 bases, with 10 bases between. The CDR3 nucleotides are TGTGCCAGCAGAAACCCCGCGGGAAACACCATATATTTT. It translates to CASRNPAGNTIYF.

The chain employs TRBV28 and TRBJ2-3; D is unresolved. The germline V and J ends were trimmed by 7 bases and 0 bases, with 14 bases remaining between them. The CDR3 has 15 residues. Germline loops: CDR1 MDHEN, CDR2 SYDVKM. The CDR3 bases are TGTGCCAGCACGCCGGCCGCAGGTAGCACAGATACGCAGTATTTT. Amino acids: CASTPAAGSTDTQYF.

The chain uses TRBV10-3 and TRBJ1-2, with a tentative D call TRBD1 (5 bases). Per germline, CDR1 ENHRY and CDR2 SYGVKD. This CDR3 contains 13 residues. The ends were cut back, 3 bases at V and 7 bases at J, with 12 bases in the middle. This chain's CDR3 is CAISDRELGGYTF. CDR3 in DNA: TGTGCCATCAGTGACAGGGAGCTCGGTGGCTACACCTTC.

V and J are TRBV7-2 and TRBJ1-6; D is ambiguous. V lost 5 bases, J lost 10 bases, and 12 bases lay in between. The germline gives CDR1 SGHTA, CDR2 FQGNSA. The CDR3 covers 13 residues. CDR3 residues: CASSPSSGSPLHF. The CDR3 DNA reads TGTGCCAGCAGCCCCTCAAGTGGGTCACCCCTCCACTTT.

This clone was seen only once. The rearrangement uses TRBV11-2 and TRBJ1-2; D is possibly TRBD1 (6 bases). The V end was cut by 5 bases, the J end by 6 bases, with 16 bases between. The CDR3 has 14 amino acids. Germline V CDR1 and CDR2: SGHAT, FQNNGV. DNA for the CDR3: TGTGCCAGCAGCCTACTAGCTGGGGGCGATGGCTACACCTTC. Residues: CASSLLAGGDGYTF.

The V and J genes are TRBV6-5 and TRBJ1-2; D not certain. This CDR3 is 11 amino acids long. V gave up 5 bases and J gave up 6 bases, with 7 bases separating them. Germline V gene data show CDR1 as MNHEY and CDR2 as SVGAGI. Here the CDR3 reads CASSRTDGYTF. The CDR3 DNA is TGTGCCAGCAGTCGGACGGATGGCTACACCTTC.

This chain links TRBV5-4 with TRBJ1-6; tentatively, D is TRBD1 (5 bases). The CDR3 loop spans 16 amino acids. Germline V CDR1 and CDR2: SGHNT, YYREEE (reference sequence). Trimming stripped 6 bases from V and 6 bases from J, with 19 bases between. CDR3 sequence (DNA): TGTGCCAGCACCAAAGAAGGGACCCGGAGTAATTCACCCCTCCACTTT. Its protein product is CASTKEGTRSNSPLHF.

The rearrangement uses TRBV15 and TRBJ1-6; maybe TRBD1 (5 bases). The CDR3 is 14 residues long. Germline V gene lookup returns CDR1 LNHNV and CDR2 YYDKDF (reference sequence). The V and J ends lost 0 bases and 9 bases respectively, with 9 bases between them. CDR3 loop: CATSRDLGASPLHF. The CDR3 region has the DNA TGTGCCACCAGCAGAGATCTCGGGGCTTCACCCCTCCACTTT.

CDR3 DNA sequence: TGTGCCAGCAGACAACAACAGGGGAACACTGAAGCTTTCTTT. Protein product: CASRQQQGNTEAFF. This rearrangement joins TRBV4-2 to TRBJ1-1, with D possibly matching TRBD1 (6 bases). From germline, CDR1 is LGHNA and CDR2 YNFKEQ. This CDR3 contains 14 residues. The V end lost 6 bases, the J end lost 1 base, and 12 bases lay between the germline ends.